The source of this TCR beta chain is a study of blood T cell repertoires in COVID-19 (dated by TCRdb to about 2020). Context from the whole study: Samples from collaborators originated in the United States, Italy and Spain and spanned both the acute and convalescent phases of COVID-19. Subjects who had been exposed to COVID-19, were actively infected with it, or had recovered from it provided the deeply sampled blood TCRbeta repertoires that made up the dataset. The prospective study material was composed of cDNA or gDNA derived from T cells, B-cell-depleted T cells, or PBMCs. Nearly every sample came with metadata listing a de-identified subject ID, COVID-19 status, age in years and sex. The repertoires were released in a freely available public database meant as a resource for research on the immune response to SARS-CoV-2. Samples were obtained from the ongoing ImmuneRACE study (first 160 participants) and from over a thousand subjects provided by 6 global collaborators. Where HLA class I and class II types were available, the types were taken from metadata supplied by the sample provider, not from assay-based typing.

TCRbeta CDR3 regions were amplified from genomic DNA by means of the immunoSEQ Assay, a bias-controlled multiplex PCR. The study's own analysis went as follows. Nucleated cell counts per sample were estimated from amplification of reference gene primers within the assay. To quantify the absolute abundance of each unique TCRbeta CDR3 rearrangement, sequence reads were collapsed and filtered. For each sample, productive Simpson clonality was calculated by taking the square root of Simpson's diversity index across productive rearrangements. TCRdb holds this immuneACCESS table with in-frame rearrangements only. Some clones are missing; in checked studies, unresolved V genes explain under half, and the rest has no known cause. V, J and clone size are taken as reported in that table, and D and trimming were inferred from the DNA itself. The sample table lists some 150,000 clones, approximately 90% of them with a count of one. Over 8.5% of the sample comes from the top ten.

V and J are trimmed by 6 bases and 1 base, and the gene matches miss 15 bases of the junction. The CDR3 spans 18 residues, from the cysteine through the phenylalanine. Only the CDR3 region is kept as DNA, spanning 54 bases read in frame from base 1. The germline V gene sets CDR1 to KGHSH and CDR2 to LQKENI. Each collaborating institution followed its own protocols to collect whole blood in K2EDTA tubes. For TCRbeta analysis, collaborators shipped samples as frozen whole blood, isolated PBMCs, or DNA extracted from either of those sample types. As concerns this clone: Which antigen it targets is not known. No qualities accompany the bases; no much larger clone lies one base away.

Study-wide findings and limitations: The quantity of clinical and demographic metadata differed by source and by participant and was supplied without curation.

The chain joins TRBV18 to TRBJ2-3, with TRBD2 matching 8 junction bases. The specimen sequenced was peripheral blood. The sequence came from a woman in her fifties or sixties with active or convalescent COVID-19. The CDR3 has the sequence CASSPSGGAGVGTDTQYF. The DNA sequence is TGTGCCAGCTCCCCGAGCGGGGGCGCGGGGGTTGGCACAGATACGCAGTATTTT.